This T cell receptor (beta chain) was recorded in a study of T cell changes during pregnancy in multiple sclerosis. TCRdb's table, derived via immunoSEQ multiplex PCR, lists solely in-frame clones and lacks some. This sample has roughly 20,000 clones, with 88% found just once. From germline, CDR1 is SEHNR and CDR2 FQNEAQ (reference sequence). V lost 7 bases and J lost 3; bases outside the gene matches: 6. CDR3 length equals 14 residues. The V call is TRBV7-9, the J call TRBJ1-2; 9 bases agree with TRBD1. This receptor was obtained from a female donor in good health, enrolled as a control in a pregnancy study. The sequenced sample was CD8+ T cells from peripheral blood mononuclear cells, obtained in the third trimester of pregnancy. CDR3 in amino acids: CASIDRGVDYGYTF. The CDR3 nucleotides read TGTGCCAGCATCGACAGGGGGGTAGACTATGGCTACACCTTC. Based on the CDR3 plus reference TRBV7-9 and TRBJ1-2, the full variable domain is DTGVSQNPRHKITKRGQNVTFRCDPISEHNRLYWYRQTLGQGPEFLTYFQNEAQLEKSRLLSDRFSAERPKGSFSTLEIQRTEQGDSAMYLCASIDRGVDYGYTFGSGTRLTVV.